The sequence of this T cell receptor beta chain was determined in a study of blood T cell repertoires in COVID-19. Study-wide context: The analysed material was cDNA or gDNA that came from T cells, B-cell-depleted T cells, or PBMCs.

The CDR3 runs 13 residues. The V gene's germline CDR1 is LGHNT and CDR2 FRNRAP. The V end lost 4 bases, the J end lost 7 bases, and 11 bases lay between the germline ends. Per the original methods: Researchers report that nucleated cell counts were estimated from reference gene primer amplification. The repertoire was sequenced with immunoSEQ multiplex PCR; TCRdb's copy has only in-frame clones and lacks some. V, J and clone size are those of that table, while D and trimming were read from the DNA. The sample has about 180,000 clones, 70% to 90% seen once; the top ten hold 3% to 3.5%. This chain uses TRBV12-5 with TRBJ1-5; perhaps TRBD1 as D (5 bases). The sequenced sample was peripheral blood. The TCR originated in a man aged 55 to 69 with acute or convalescent COVID-19. The CDR3 is CASGSQGGQPQHF. The CDR3 DNA sequence: TGTGCTAGTGGTTCTCAGGGAGGCCAGCCCCAGCATTTT.